This entry concerns a single T cell receptor beta chain. The clone's antigen remains unknown. The input lacks base qualities; no much larger clone sits a single base away. This sample is drawn from a study of blood T cell repertoires in COVID-19 (dated by TCRdb to between 2020 and 2021). Study-level background: The collaborator samples originated in the United States, Italy and Spain and spanned the acute and convalescent phases of COVID-19. The material from the prospective study consisted of cDNA or gDNA derived from T cells, B-cell-depleted T cells, or PBMCs. Subjects who had been exposed to COVID-19, were actively infected with it, or had recovered from it provided the deeply sampled blood TCRbeta repertoires that made up the dataset. A freely available public database, intended as a resource for researchers studying the immune response to SARS-CoV-2, is where the repertoires were released. The samples were drawn from the first 160 participants of the ongoing ImmuneRACE study and from over 950 subjects provided by 6 global collaborators. Nearly every sample came with metadata listing a de-identified subject ID, COVID-19 status, age in years and sex. HLA class I and class II types, where available, came from metadata supplied by the sample provider rather than from assay-based typing.

One collaborating source in Seattle enrolled patients while the patients were actively infected and followed the patients over time throughout the course of disease. Whole blood was collected in K2EDTA tubes by collaborating institutions according to the institutions' own protocols. For TCRbeta analysis, collaborator samples were shipped as frozen whole blood, as isolated PBMCs, or as DNA extracted from either sample type. TCRbeta CDR3 regions were amplified from genomic DNA using the immunoSEQ Assay, a bias-controlled multiplex PCR. In the original analysis: The number of nucleated cells in each sample was estimated from the amplification of reference gene primers within the assay. Sequence reads were collapsed and filtered to measure the absolute abundance of every unique TCRbeta CDR3 rearrangement. For each sample, productive Simpson clonality was calculated as the square root of Simpson's diversity index over productive rearrangements. Imported from immuneACCESS, the table was reduced by TCRdb to in-frame sequences with V and J called. These copies leave out some clones; in studies compared against another copy, an unresolved V gene accounts for under half, and the cause of the remainder is not known. V and J calls and clone size are as listed in that table; D and trimming were resolved from the DNA. The sample has over 20,000 clones on record, about 70% of them singletons. The top ten clonotypes cover about 6% of the sample.

Here V drops 0 bases and J drops 1 base, and the junction holds 10 bases not matched to any gene. The CDR3 measures 18 amino acids from cysteine to phenylalanine. The CDR3 DNA has 54 bases and is translated from base 1. Per the germline V gene (reference sequence), SGHNT is the CDR1 and YYREEE is the CDR2. What the research found in general, with its limitations: How much clinical and demographic metadata was included differed by source and by participant, and the metadata was provided uncurated.

Sequencing was carried out using peripheral blood. The receptor chain draws on TRBV5-4 and TRBJ1-1; 9 of the junction bases match TRBD1. The receptor comes from a man aged 50 to 59 with COVID-19, enrolled during active disease. The CDR3 region has the sequence CASSLGLRTGDRNTEAFF. The nucleotide sequence reads as follows: TGTGCCAGCAGCTTGGGTCTCCGGACAGGGGATCGGAACACTGAAGCTTTCTTT. Joined to the reference TRBV5-4 and TRBJ1-1 proteins, this CDR3 gives the full variable domain: ETGVTQSPTHLIKTRGQQVTLRCSSQSGHNTVSWYQQALGQGPQFIFQYYREEENGRGNFPPRFSGLQFPNYSSELNVNALELDDSALYLCASSLGLRTGDRNTEAFFGQGTRLTVV.